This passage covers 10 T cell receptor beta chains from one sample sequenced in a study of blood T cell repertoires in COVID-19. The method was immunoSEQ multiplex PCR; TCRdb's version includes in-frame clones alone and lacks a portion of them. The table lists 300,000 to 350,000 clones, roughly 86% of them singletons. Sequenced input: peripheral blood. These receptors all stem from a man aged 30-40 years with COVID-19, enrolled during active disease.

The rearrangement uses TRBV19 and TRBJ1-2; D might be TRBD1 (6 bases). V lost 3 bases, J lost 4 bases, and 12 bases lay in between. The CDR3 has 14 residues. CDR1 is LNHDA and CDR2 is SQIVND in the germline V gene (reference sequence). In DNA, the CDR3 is TGTGCCAGTAGTATCCCAAGGGGGATCTATGGCTACACCTTC. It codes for CASSIPRGIYGYTF.

The CDR3 loop reads CASSDLSTYEQYF. The CDR3 DNA reads TGCGCCAGCAGCGACTTGTCAACCTACGAGCAGTACTTC. V is TRBV4-1 and J is TRBJ2-7; D is ambiguous. Germline assignment: CDR1 MGHRA and CDR2 YSYEKL. The germline V and J ends were trimmed by 5 bases and 2 bases, with 10 bases remaining between them. There are 13 residues in the CDR3.

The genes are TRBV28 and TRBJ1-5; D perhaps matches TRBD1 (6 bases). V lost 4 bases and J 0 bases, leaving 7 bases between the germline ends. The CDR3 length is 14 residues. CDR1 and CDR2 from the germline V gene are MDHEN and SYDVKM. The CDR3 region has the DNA TGTGCCAGCAGTTGGACAGTTAGCAATCAGCCCCAGCATTTT. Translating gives CASSWTVSNQPQHF.

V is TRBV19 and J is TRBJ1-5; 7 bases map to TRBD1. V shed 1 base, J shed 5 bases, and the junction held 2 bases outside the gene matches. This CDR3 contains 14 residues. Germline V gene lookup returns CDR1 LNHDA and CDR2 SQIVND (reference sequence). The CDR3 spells CASSIGTGDQPQHF. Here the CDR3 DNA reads TGTGCCAGTAGTATAGGTACAGGGGATCAGCCCCAGCATTTT.

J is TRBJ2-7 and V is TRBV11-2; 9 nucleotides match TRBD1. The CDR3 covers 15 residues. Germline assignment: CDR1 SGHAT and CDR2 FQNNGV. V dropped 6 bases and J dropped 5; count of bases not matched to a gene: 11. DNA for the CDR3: TGTGCCAGCAGTCCACCCGACAGGGGGAGGGACGAGCAGTACTTC. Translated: CASSPPDRGRDEQYF.

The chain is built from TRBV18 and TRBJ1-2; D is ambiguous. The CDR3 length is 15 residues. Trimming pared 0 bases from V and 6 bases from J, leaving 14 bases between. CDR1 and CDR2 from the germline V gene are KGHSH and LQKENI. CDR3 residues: CASSPPPSSHHGYTF. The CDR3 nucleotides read TGTGCCAGCTCACCACCCCCGTCGTCACATCATGGCTACACCTTC.

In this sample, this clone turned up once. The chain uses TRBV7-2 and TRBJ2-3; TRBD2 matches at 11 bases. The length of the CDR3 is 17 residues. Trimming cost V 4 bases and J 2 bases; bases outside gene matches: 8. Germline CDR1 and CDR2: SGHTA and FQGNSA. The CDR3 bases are TGTGCCAGCAGCTCCCCGCTTAGCGGGGGGGACACAGATACGCAGTATTTT. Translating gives CASSSPLSGGDTDTQYF.

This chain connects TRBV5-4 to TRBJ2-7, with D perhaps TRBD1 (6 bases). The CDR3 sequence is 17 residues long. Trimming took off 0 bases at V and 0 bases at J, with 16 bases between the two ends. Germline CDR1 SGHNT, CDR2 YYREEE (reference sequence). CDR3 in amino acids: CASSLAIGGPSSYEQYF. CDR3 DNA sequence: TGTGCCAGCAGCTTGGCCATAGGGGGTCCTAGCTCCTACGAGCAGTACTTC.

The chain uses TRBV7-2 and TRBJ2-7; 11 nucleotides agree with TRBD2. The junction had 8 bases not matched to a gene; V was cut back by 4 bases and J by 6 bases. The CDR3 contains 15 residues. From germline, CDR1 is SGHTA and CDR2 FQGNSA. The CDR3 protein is CASSSPGLAAGEQYF. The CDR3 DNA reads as TGTGCCAGCAGCTCCCCGGGACTAGCGGCGGGCGAGCAGTACTTC.

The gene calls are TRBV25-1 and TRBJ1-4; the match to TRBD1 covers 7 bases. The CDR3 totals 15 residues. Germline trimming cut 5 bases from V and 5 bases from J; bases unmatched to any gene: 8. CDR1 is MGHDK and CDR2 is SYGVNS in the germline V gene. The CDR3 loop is CASSQSRGRNEKLFF. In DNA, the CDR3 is TGTGCCAGCAGTCAGTCCAGGGGGAGGAATGAAAAACTGTTTTTT.